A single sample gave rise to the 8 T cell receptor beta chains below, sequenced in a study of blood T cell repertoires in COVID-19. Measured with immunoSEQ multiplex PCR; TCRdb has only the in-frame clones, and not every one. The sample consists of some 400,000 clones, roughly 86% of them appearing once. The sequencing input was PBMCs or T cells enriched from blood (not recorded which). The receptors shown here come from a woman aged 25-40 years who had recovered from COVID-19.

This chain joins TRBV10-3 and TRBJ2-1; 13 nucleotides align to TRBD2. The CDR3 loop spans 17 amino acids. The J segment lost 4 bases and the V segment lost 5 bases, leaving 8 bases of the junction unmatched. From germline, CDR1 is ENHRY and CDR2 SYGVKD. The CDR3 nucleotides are TGTGCCATCAGTTACGGACTAGCGGGAGAGACTTACAATGAGCAGTTCTTC. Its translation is CAISYGLAGETYNEQFF.

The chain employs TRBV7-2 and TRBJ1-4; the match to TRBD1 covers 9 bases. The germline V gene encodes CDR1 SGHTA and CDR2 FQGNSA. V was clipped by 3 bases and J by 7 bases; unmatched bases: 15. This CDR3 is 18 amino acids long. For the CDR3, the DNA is TGTGCCAGCAGCTTTAGGCCGGGACAGGGTTTCGGCTCTGAAAAACTGTTTTTT. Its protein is CASSFRPGQGFGSEKLFF.

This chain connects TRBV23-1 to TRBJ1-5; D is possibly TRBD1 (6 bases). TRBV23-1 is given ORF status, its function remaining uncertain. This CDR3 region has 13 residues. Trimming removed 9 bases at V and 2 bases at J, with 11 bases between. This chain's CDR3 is CARRQVGNQPQHF. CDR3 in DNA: TGCGCCAGGAGACAGGTCGGCAATCAGCCCCAGCATTTT.

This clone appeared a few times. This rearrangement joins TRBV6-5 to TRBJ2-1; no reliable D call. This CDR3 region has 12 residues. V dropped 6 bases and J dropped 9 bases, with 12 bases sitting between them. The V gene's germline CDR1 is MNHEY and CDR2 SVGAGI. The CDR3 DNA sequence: TGTGCCAGCAGGTTCTATAATAGTGAGCAGTTCTTC. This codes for CASRFYNSEQFF.

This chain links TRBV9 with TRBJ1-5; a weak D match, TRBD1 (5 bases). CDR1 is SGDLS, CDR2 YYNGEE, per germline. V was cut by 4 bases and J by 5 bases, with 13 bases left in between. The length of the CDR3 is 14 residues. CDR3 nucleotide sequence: TGTGCCAGCAGCCAAACCGGGGGGTATCAGCCCCAGCATTTT. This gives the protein CASSQTGGYQPQHF.

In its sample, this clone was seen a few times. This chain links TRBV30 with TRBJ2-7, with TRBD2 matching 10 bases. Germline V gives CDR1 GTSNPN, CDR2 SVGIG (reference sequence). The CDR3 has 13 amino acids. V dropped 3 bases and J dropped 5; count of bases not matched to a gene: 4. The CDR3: CAWSYGTSDEQYF. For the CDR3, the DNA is TGTGCCTGGAGCTACGGGACTAGCGACGAGCAGTACTTC.

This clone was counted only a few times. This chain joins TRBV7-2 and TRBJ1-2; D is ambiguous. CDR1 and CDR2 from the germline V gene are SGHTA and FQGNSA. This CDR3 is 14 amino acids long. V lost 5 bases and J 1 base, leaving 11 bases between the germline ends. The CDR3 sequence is CASSQQRINYGYTF. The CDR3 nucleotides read TGTGCCAGCAGCCAACAAAGAATTAACTATGGCTACACCTTC.

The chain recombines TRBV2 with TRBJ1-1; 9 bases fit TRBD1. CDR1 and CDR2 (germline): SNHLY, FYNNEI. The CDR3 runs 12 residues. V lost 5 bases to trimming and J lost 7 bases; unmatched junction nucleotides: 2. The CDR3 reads CASSLGQGEAFF. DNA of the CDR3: TGTGCCAGCAGTTTGGGACAGGGTGAAGCTTTCTTT.